These 8 T cell receptor beta chains were all obtained from the same sample, sequenced in a study of metastatic and nonmetastatic thyroid tumors. Using MiXCR, TCRdb re-called clones from the PCR reads. The table lists around 13,000 clones, less than 25% of them singletons. Every patient was untreated before thyroid surgery. The sample comprised blood. Every receptor here comes from a female donor with papillary thyroid cancer or a benign thyroid nodule (not recorded which). Some clones in this sample may be carry-over from other donors' samples.

The table lists this clone with many counts. The chain couples TRBV2 to TRBJ2-5; maybe TRBD1 (6 bases). Trimming removed 2 bases from V and 4 bases from J, with 23 bases in between. Per germline, CDR1 SNHLY and CDR2 FYNNEI. This CDR3 is built from 18 residues. The CDR3 spells CASSELGTPGERRETQYF. CDR3 bases: TGTGCCAGCAGTGAATTGGGTACCCCAGGGGAGAGGCGAGAGACCCAGTACTTC.

This clone qualifies as medium-sized (0.01 to 0.1%). The chain joins TRBV12-3 or TRBV12-4 to TRBJ2-1; 10 bases line up with TRBD2. The CDR3 sequence is 15 residues long. Trimming took 5 bases from V and 7 from J; bases not matched to a gene: 8. In nucleotides, the CDR3 is TGTGCCAGCAGTAGCTCTAGCGGGAGAGGTAATGAGCAGTTCTTC. Translating it yields CASSSSSGRGNEQFF.

The chain carries TRBV20-1 and TRBJ2-3, with 7 nucleotides matching TRBD2. The CDR3 is 15 residues long. Germline V lookup: CDR1 DFQATT, CDR2 SNEGSKA (reference sequence). Trimming at V came to 7 bases and at J to 3 bases, leaving 13 bases not matched to a gene. The CDR3 here is CSVWGGLASTDTQYF. The CDR3 DNA reads TGCAGTGTGTGGGGGGGTCTAGCGAGTACAGATACGCAGTATTTT.

The table lists this clone with many counts. A much larger clone is a single base away; this may be a read error. The chain joins TRBV6-1 to TRBJ2-3, with D perhaps TRBD1 (6 bases). Germline CDR1 is MNHNS and CDR2 is SASEGT. CDR3 length: 15 amino acids. CDR3 in amino acids: CASSGDRHRTDTRYF. The CDR3 DNA follows: TGTGCCAGCAGTGGCGACAGGCACCGCACAGATACGCGGTATTTT.

This clone appeared many times. The gene calls are TRBV11-3 and TRBJ1-5; D gene ambiguous. From germline, CDR1 is SGHNT and CDR2 YENEEA. Trimming shortened V by 5 bases and J by 11 bases, and 10 bases separated the two germline ends. CDR3 length equals 11 residues. CDR3 residues: CASSLINAQHF. CDR3 bases: TGTGCCAGCAGCCTCATAAATGCCCAGCATTTT.

This clone was found a few times. The V and J genes are TRBV4-2 and TRBJ2-1, with TRBD2 matching over 12 bases. Germline assignment: CDR1 LGHNA and CDR2 YNFKEQ. V gave up 4 bases and J gave up 3 bases; unmatched junction bases: 7. The CDR3 totals 17 residues. For the CDR3, the DNA is TGTGCCAGCAGCCCTGGACTAGCGGGGCTTCTCTACAATGAGCAGTTCTTC. Its protein product is CASSPGLAGLLYNEQFF.

This clone is deemed medium-sized. The rearrangement uses TRBV24-1 and TRBJ2-1, with TRBD2 identical over 10 bases. V shed 9 bases and J 5 bases; nucleotides not matched to a gene: 3. The CDR3 is 13 residues long. Germline-derived CDR1 and CDR2 are KGHDR and SFDVKD. CDR3 region: CATRTSGDNEQFF. CDR3 nucleotides: TGTGCCACCCGGACTAGCGGAGACAATGAGCAGTTCTTC.

This clone was seen at least ten times. The chain recombines TRBV9 with TRBJ2-3; D not resolved. V lost 4 bases to trimming and J lost 5 bases, with 11 bases between them. The CDR3 covers 13 residues. CDR1 SGDLS and CDR2 YYNGEE come from the germline V gene. The CDR3 DNA is TGTGCCAGCAGCCTTGGAATGGGAGATACGCAGTATTTT. Residues: CASSLGMGDTQYF.